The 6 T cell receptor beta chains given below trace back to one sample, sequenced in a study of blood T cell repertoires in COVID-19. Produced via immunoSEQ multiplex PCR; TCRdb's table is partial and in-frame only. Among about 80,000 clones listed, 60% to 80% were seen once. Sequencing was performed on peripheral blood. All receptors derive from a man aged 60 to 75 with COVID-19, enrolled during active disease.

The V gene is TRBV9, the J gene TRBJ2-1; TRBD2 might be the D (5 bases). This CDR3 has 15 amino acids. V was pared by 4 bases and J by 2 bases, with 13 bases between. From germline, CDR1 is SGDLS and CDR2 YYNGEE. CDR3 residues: CASSRRTGTYNEQFF. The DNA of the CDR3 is TGTGCCAGCAGCCGGAGGACGGGGACCTACAATGAGCAGTTCTTC.

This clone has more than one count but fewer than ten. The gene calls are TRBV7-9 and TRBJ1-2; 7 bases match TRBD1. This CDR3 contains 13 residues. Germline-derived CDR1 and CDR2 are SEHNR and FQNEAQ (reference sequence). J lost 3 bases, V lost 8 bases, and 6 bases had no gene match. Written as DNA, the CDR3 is TGTGCCAGCGGAAACAGGGGCGACTATGGCTACACCTTC. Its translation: CASGNRGDYGYTF.

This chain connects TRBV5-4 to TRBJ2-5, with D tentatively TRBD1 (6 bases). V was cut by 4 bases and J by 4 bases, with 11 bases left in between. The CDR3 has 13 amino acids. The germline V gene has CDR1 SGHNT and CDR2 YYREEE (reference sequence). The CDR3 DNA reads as TGTGCCAGCAGCGGGGGCAGTTCAGAGACCCAGTACTTC. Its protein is CASSGGSSETQYF.

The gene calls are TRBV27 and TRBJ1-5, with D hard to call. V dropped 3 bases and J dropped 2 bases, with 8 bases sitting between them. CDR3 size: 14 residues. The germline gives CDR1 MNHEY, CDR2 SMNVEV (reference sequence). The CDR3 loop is CASSFRRGNQPQHF. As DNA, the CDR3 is TGTGCCAGCAGTTTTAGGAGGGGCAATCAGCCCCAGCATTTT.

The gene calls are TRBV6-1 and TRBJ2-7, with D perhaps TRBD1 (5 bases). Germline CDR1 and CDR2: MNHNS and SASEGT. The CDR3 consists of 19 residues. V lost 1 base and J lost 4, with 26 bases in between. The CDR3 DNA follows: TGTGCCAGCAGTGAAGGGTGGTATTCGTGGGGCGCAGGTGGATACGAGCAGTACTTC. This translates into CASSEGWYSWGAGGYEQYF.

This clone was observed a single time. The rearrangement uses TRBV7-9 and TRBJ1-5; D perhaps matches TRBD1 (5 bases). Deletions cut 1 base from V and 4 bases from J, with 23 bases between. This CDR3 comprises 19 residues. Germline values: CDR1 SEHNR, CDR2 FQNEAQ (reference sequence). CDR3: CASSLESGQGRGKNQPQHF. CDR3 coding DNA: TGTGCCAGCAGCTTAGAATCTGGGCAGGGAAGGGGAAAAAATCAGCCCCAGCATTTT. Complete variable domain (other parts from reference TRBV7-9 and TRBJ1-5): DTGVSQNPRHKITKRGQNVTFRCDPISEHNRLYWYRQTLGQGPEFLTYFQNEAQLEKSRLLSDRFSAERPKGSFSTLEIQRTEQGDSAMYLCASSLESGQGRGKNQPQHFGDGTRLSIL.